The following is a T cell receptor beta chain sequence with its context. The germline CDR1 and CDR2 sequences are SGHAT and FQNNGV. V shed 2 bases and J 7 bases; nucleotides not matched to a gene: 12. This CDR3 has 18 amino acids. The data were taken from a study of blood T cell repertoires in COVID-19. TCRdb keeps only in-frame clones here, not all; method: immunoSEQ multiplex PCR. The sample carries roughly 200,000 clones, around 82% recorded once. The chain links TRBV11-2 to TRBJ2-1; 12 positions agree with TRBD2. Material: peripheral blood. This receptor was identified in a man aged 40-55 years with active or convalescent COVID-19. CDR3 DNA sequence: TGTGCCAGCAGCTTAAGCGGAGTCAGGACTAGCGGGGAAAATGAGCAGTTCTTC. Amino acid sequence: CASSLSGVRTSGENEQFF.